The subject of this entry is one T cell receptor beta chain. This CDR3 contains 15 residues. Germline trimming cut 3 bases from V and 5 bases from J; bases unmatched to any gene: 5. Germline loops: CDR1 LNHNV, CDR2 YYDKDF (reference sequence). The data were taken from a study of blood T cell repertoires in COVID-19. Repertoires were generated with immunoSEQ multiplex PCR, while TCRdb's copy carries only in-frame clones and drops some. The table has 100,000 or so clones, 87% seen once. V and J are TRBV15 and TRBJ2-5; TRBD2 matches 11 bases. Source material: peripheral blood. The origin of this receptor is a man aged 45 to 65 with active COVID-19. CDR3 sequence: CATSRIAGGTETQYF. CDR3 nucleotide sequence: TGTGCCACCAGCAGGATAGCGGGGGGGACCGAGACCCAGTACTTC.